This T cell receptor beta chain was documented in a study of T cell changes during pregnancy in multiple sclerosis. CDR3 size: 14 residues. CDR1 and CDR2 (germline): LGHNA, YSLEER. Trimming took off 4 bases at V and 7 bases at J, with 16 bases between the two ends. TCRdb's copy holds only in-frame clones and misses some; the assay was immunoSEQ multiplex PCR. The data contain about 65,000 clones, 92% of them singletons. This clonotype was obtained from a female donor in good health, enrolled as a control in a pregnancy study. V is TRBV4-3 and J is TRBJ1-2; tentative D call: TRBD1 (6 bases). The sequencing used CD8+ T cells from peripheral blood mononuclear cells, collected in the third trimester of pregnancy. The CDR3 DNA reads TGCGCCAGCAGCCCCCCGCGGGGGCAGGGTGGCTACACCTTC. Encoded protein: CASSPPRGQGGYTF.